The 12 T cell receptor beta chains below come from one sample, sequenced in a study of OX40 agonist ivuxolimab in advanced cancers. Here immunoSEQ multiplex PCR was the method, and the copy in TCRdb shows in-frame clones only, minus some. The table lists about 48,000 clones, roughly 80% of them singletons. The source material was CD4+ or CD8+ T cells sorted from blood, sampled in a trial of the OX40 agonist ivuxolimab. All receptors come from an adult with an advanced solid tumor such as melanoma, head and neck, liver or kidney cancer.

This chain links TRBV25-1 with TRBJ1-5, with D possibly TRBD1 on 5 matching bases. V was cut by 4 bases and J by 9 bases, with 16 bases left in between. There are 14 residues in the CDR3. Germline CDR1 and CDR2: MGHDK and SYGVNS. The CDR3 loop is CASSGGPANGPQHF. In DNA, the CDR3 is TGTGCCAGCAGTGGGGGACCGGCGAACGGGCCCCAGCATTTT.

This chain connects TRBV27 to TRBJ2-3; TRBD1 aligns across 9 bases. After removal of 6 bases from V and 4 bases from J, the junction contained 5 bases not matched to a gene. The CDR3 extends over 14 amino acids. Germline CDR1 and CDR2: MNHEY and SMNVEV (reference sequence). CDR3 loop: CASSRDRVADTQYF. The DNA for the CDR3 is TGTGCCAGCAGCCGGGACAGGGTAGCAGATACGCAGTATTTT.

This chain joins TRBV6-4 and TRBJ1-1, with unresolved D. CDR1 and CDR2 from the germline V gene are MRHNA and SNTAGT. V gave up 2 bases and J gave up 10 bases, with 14 bases separating them. The CDR3 loop spans 13 amino acids. The CDR3 nucleotides are TGTGCCAGCAGTGACGAGGGCAGCCCTCCAGCTTTCTTT. Translating it yields CASSDEGSPPAFF.

V gene TRBV4-1 combines with J gene TRBJ2-4; D is uncertain. Germline assignment: CDR1 MGHRA and CDR2 YSYEKL. V lost 1 base and J 1 base, leaving 11 bases between the germline ends. The CDR3 contains 16 residues. The CDR3 is CASSQGVIGAKNIQYF. The CDR3 DNA sequence: TGCGCCAGCAGCCAAGGGGTCATCGGGGCCAAAAACATTCAGTACTTC.

The chain has TRBV27 and TRBJ2-4, with 7 bases matching TRBD1. Losses at the gene ends were 7 bases for V and 2 bases for J; bases not matched to a gene: 17. The CDR3 extends over 18 amino acids. The germline CDR1 and CDR2 sequences are MNHEY and SMNVEV (reference sequence). This CDR3 is CASTSSQQGRLPKNIQYF. CDR3 DNA sequence: TGTGCCAGCACCTCATCTCAACAGGGGCGTTTGCCCAAAAACATTCAGTACTTC.

The chain joins TRBV6-1 to TRBJ2-1, with 9 bases matching TRBD2. The CDR3 sequence is 17 residues long. Germline V gives CDR1 MNHNS, CDR2 SASEGT. J gave up 6 bases and V 2 bases, and 11 bases lay outside the gene matches. The CDR3 nucleotides are TGTGCCAGCAGTGAACAGTTTGGGACTAGCCAGGGCAATGAGCAGTTCTTC. Residues: CASSEQFGTSQGNEQFF.

The chain employs TRBV25-1 and TRBJ1-2; TRBD1 matches at 8 bases. This CDR3 has 16 residues. Trimming took 4 bases from V and 4 from J; bases not matched to a gene: 11. Germline V gene sequence: CDR1 MGHDK, CDR2 SYGVNS. CDR3 sequence: CASSGVDRGRFYGYTF. CDR3 in DNA: TGTGCCAGCAGTGGGGTTGACAGGGGACGCTTCTATGGCTACACCTTC.

This clone was picked up one time. The chain combines TRBV20-1 with TRBJ2-5; unclear D gene. V lost 3 bases to trimming and J lost 5 bases, with 7 bases between them. CDR1 and CDR2 (germline): DFQATT, SNEGSKA (reference sequence). The CDR3 is made up of 11 amino acids. The CDR3 nucleotides read TGCAGTGCTAGTAGTGGCGAGACCCAGTACTTC. This translates into CSASSGETQYF.

The gene calls are TRBV4-2 and TRBJ2-3; 13 bases match TRBD2. This CDR3 is 16 amino acids long. Germline lookup yields CDR1 LGHNA and CDR2 YNFKEQ. V lost 4 bases to trimming and J lost 4 bases; unmatched junction nucleotides: 5. The CDR3 coding sequence is TGTGCCAGCAGCCGCCGGACTAGCGGGAGTGCAGATACGCAGTATTTT. It translates to CASSRRTSGSADTQYF.

V usage is TRBV27 and J usage is TRBJ1-6; 7 bases map to TRBD1. CDR3 length: 16 amino acids. With 8 bases clipped from V and 0 bases from J, the junction kept 7 bases outside the gene matches. Germline V lookup: CDR1 MNHEY, CDR2 SMNVEV (reference sequence). CDR3 sequence reads: CASGGQMSSYNSPLHF. CDR3 DNA sequence: TGTGCCAGCGGGGGACAGATGAGCTCCTATAATTCACCCCTCCACTTT.

The chain combines TRBV2 with TRBJ2-7, with TRBD1 matching 8 bases. CDR1 is SNHLY, CDR2 FYNNEI, per germline. The V gene end was trimmed by 6 bases and the J gene end by 0 bases; junction bases not matched to a gene: 13. The CDR3 contains 17 residues. The CDR3 bases are TGTGCCAGCAGATTCCCCCGACAGGGGAGCGTCTCCTACGAGCAGTACTTC. It codes for CASRFPRQGSVSYEQYF.

The V and J genes are TRBV7-9 and TRBJ2-2; 9 bases are a match to TRBD1. V trimming: 6 bases; J trimming: 7 bases; junction bases outside the gene matches: 6. The CDR3 spans 14 residues. CDR1 SEHNR and CDR2 FQNEAQ come from the germline V gene (reference sequence). The CDR3 nucleotides are TGTGCCAGCAGGGGGAACAGGGGGCTCGGGGAGCTGTTTTTT. It specifies CASRGNRGLGELFF.